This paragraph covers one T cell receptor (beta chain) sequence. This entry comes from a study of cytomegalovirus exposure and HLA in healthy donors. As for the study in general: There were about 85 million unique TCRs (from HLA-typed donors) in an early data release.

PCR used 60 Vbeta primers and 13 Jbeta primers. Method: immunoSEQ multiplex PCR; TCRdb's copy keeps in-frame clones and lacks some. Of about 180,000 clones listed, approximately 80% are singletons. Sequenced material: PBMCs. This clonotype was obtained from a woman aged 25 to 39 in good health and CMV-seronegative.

The CDR3 DNA sequence: TGTGCCATCAGTGAGTCGACTCAGGGTATCTACGAGCAGTACTTC. This gives the protein CAISESTQGIYEQYF. The chain is built from TRBV10-3 and TRBJ2-7; D might be TRBD1 (5 bases). The germline gives CDR1 ENHRY, CDR2 SYGVKD. There are 15 residues in the CDR3. V was cut by 0 bases and J by 3 bases, with 12 bases left in between.